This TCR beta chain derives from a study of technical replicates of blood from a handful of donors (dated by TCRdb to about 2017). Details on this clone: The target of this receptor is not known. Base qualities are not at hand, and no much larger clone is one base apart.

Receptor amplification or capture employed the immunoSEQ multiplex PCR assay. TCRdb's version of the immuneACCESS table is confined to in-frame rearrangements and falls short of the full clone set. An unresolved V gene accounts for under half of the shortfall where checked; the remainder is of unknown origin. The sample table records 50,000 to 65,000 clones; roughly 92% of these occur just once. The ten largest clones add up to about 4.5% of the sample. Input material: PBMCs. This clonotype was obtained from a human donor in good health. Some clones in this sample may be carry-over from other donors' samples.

The CDR3 amino acid sequence is: CASSPRTGERNTIYF. The nucleotide sequence reads TGTGCCAGCAGCCCCAGGACAGGGGAGCGAAACACCATATATTTT. The V and J segments used are TRBV7-9 and TRBJ1-3, with TRBD1 matching 9 junction bases. The junction shows trimming of 5 bases on V and 5 bases on J, and the gene matches do not reach 7 bases of it. Counted from cysteine to phenylalanine, this CDR3 has 15 amino acids. Only the CDR3 DNA is retained, 45 bases long and in frame from the first base. According to the germline V gene (reference sequence), CDR1 reads SEHNR and CDR2 reads FQNEAQ.